Detailed here is one TCR beta chain. Its target is not known. The sample belongs to a study of cytomegalovirus exposure and HLA in healthy donors. The study, taken as a whole, reports: Overall, roughly 170 TCR beta chains were annotated as cytomegalovirus-associated.

This CDR3 is built from 16 residues. After removal of 0 bases from V and 4 bases from J, the junction contained 5 bases not matched to a gene. The germline CDR1 and CDR2 sequences are SGDLS and YYNGEE. The PCR made use of 60 Vbeta and 13 Jbeta primers. Assay used: immunoSEQ multiplex PCR; TCRdb lists only in-frame clones, some missing. The data show 200,000 to 250,000 clones, 76% seen once. This TCR was recovered from a man aged 18 to 30 in good health and CMV-seronegative. The genes are TRBV9 and TRBJ2-1; 9 nucleotides line up with TRBD1. Material: PBMCs. CDR3 bases: TGTGCCAGCAGCGTAGTCCCCGGGACAGGGTACAATGAGCAGTTCTTC. Protein: CASSVVPGTGYNEQFF. Supplemented by reference TRBV9 and TRBJ2-1, the full variable domain reads DSGVTQTPKHLITATGQRVTLRCSPRSGDLSVYWYQQSLDQGLQFLIQYYNGEERAKGNILERFSAQQFPDLHSELNLSSLELGDSALYFCASSVVPGTGYNEQFFGPGTRLTVL.